Given below is one TCR beta chain in context. Its antigen is still unknown. The data stem from a study of human T cells and chemical hapten exposure. Overall study: A 2 cm by 2 cm inner upper arm patch received 2% DPC for sensitization. Small pooled library volume differences chiefly drove per-sample TCR yield variation. Notes on the study in general: The study found that PT1 expanded TCR counts correlated positively with patch test score. High-frequency TCRs, those above 1 in 1000, stayed the same after DPC sensitization.

The length of the CDR3 is 16 residues. Looked up from germline, CDR1 is SQVTM and CDR2 is ANQGSEA. V was pared by 6 bases and J by 4 bases, with 7 bases of the junction left unmatched. Time point here: pre-sensitization, week 0. Treatment: therapeutic diphenylcyclopropenone sensitization with weekly scalp DPC. Each CDR3 protein is one row after TCRdb ran MiXCR on the RACE reads. The sample has 150,000 to 200,000 distinct CDR3 sequences, roughly 30% seen once. The rearrangement links TRBV29-1 to TRBJ2-1; 15 bases line up with TRBD2. The sample was whole blood, taken in connection with sensitization to the hapten diphenylcyclopropenone (DPC). This clonotype originated in a woman aged 25 to 39 with alopecia areata. Some clones in this sample may be carry-over from other donors' samples. CDR3 sequence (DNA): TGCAGCGTGGGACTAGCGGGGGGCTCGGATTACAATGAGCAGTTCTTC. It specifies CSVGLAGGSDYNEQFF.